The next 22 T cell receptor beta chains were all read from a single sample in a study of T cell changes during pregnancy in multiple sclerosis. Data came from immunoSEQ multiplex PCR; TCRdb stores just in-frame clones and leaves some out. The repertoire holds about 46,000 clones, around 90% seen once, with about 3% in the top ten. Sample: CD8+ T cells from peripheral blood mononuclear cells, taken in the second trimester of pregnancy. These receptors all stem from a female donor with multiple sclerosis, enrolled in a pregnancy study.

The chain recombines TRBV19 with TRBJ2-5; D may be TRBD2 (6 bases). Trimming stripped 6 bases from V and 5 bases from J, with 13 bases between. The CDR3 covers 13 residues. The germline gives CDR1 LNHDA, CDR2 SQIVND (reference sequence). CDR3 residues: CASSKGLRETQYF. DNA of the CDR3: TGTGCCAGTAGCAAAGGACTACGGGAGACCCAGTACTTC.

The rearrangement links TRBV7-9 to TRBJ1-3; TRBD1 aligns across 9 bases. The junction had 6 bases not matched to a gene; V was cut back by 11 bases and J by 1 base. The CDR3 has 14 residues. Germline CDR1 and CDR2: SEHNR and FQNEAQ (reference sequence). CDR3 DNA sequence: TGTGCCGGCCTACAGGGGGCTTCTGGAAACACCATATATTTT. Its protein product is CAGLQGASGNTIYF.

The CDR3 DNA reads TGCGCCAGCAGCCCTCCGGGACAGGGGCCGAACACTGAAGCTTTCTTT. The encoded protein is CASSPPGQGPNTEAFF. The chain has TRBV5-1 and TRBJ1-1; 10 nucleotides line up with TRBD1. V lost 4 bases, J lost 1 base, and 7 bases stayed unmatched. This CDR3 contains 16 residues. Germline V gene sequence: CDR1 SGHRS, CDR2 YFSETQ. Full variable domain (rest looked up from reference TRBV5-1 and TRBJ1-1): KAGVTQTPRYLIKTRGQQVTLSCSPISGHRSVSWYQQTPGQGLQFLFEYFSETQRNKGNFPGRFSGRQFSNSRSEMNVSTLELGDSALYLCASSPPGQGPNTEAFFGQGTRLTVV.

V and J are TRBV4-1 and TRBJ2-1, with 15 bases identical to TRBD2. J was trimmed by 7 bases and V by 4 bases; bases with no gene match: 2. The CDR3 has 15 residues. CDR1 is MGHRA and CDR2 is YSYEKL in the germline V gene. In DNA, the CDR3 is TGCGCCAGCAGCCCCGGGACTAGCGGGGGGAATGAGCAGTTCTTC. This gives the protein CASSPGTSGGNEQFF.

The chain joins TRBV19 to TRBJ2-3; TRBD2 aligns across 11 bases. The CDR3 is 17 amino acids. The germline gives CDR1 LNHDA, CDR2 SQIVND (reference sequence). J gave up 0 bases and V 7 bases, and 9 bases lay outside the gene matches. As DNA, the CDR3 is TGTGCCAGTAAGGTTAGCGGGGGGGACTATAGCACAGATACGCAGTATTTT. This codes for CASKVSGGDYSTDTQYF.

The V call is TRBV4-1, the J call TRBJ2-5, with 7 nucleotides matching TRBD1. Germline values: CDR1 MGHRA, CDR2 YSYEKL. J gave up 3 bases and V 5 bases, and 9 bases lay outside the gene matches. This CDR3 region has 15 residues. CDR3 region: CASSYRQGGKETQYF. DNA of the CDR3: TGCGCCAGCAGCTACCGACAGGGCGGAAAAGAGACCCAGTACTTC.

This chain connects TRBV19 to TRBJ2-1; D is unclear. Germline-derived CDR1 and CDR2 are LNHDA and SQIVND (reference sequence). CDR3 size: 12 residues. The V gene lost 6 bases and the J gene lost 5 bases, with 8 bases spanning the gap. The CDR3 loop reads CASSPPNNEQFF. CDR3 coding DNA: TGTGCCAGTAGCCCCCCTAACAATGAGCAGTTCTTC. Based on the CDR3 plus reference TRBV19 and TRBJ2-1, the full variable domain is DGGITQSPKYLFRKEGQNVTLSCEQNLNHDAMYWYRQDPGQGLRLIYYSQIVNDFQKGDIAEGYSVSREKKESFPLTVTSAQKNPTAFYLCASSPPNNEQFFGPGTRLTVL.

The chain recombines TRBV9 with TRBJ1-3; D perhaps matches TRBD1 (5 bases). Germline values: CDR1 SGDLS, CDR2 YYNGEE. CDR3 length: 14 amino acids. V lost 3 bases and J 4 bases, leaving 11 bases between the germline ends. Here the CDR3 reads CASSAGMPGNTIYF. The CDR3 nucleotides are TGTGCCAGCAGCGCAGGGATGCCCGGAAACACCATATATTTT.

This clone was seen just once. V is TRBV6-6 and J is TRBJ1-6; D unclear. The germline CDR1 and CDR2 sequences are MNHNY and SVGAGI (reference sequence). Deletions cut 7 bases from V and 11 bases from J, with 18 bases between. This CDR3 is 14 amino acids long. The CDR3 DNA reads TGTGCCAGCAAAAGAGACCGAAGCGAGGCACCCCTCCACTTT. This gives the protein CASKRDRSEAPLHF.

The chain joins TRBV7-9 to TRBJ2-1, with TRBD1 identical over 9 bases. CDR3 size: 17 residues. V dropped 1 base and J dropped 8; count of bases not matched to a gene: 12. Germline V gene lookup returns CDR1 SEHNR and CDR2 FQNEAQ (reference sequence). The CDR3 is CASSLVPGTGSFDEQFF. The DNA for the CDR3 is TGTGCCAGCAGCTTAGTTCCCGGGACAGGGTCTTTCGATGAGCAGTTCTTC.

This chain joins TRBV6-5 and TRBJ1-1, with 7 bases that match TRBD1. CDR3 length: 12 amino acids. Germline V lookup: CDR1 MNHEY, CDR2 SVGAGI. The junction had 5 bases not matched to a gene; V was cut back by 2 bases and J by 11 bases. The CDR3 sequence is CASSYRGPGAFF. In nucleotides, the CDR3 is TGTGCCAGCAGTTACAGGGGGCCGGGTGCTTTCTTT.

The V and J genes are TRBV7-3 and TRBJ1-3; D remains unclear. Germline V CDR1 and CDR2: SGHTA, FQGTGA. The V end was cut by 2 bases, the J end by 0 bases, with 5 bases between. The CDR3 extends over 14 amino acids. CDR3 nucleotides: TGTGCCAGCAGCTTAGGAGCCTCTGGAAACACCATATATTTT. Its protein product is CASSLGASGNTIYF. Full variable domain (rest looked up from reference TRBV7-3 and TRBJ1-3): GAGVSQTPSNKVTEKGKYVELRCDPISGHTALYWYRQSLGQGPEFLIYFQGTGAADDSGLPNDRFFAVRPEGSVSTLKIQRTERGDSAVYLCASSLGASGNTIYFGEGSWLTVV.

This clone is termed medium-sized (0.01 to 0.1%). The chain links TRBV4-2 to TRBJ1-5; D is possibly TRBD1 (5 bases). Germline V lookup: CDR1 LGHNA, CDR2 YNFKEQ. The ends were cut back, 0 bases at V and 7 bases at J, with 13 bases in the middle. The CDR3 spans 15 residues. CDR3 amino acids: CASSQESQGYQPQHF. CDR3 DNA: TGTGCCAGCAGCCAAGAGTCCCAGGGATACCAGCCCCAGCATTTT.

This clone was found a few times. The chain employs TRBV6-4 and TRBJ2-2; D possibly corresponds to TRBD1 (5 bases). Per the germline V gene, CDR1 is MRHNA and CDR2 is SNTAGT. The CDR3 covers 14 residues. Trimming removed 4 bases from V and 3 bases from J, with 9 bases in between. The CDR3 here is CASSGEGDTGELFF. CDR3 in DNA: TGTGCCAGCAGTGGAGAAGGGGACACCGGGGAGCTGTTTTTT.

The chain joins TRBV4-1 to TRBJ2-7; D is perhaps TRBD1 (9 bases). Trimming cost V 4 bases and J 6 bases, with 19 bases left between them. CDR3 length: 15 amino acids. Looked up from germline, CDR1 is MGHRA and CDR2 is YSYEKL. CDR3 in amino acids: CASSPRQGGLVEQYF. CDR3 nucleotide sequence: TGCGCCAGCAGCCCGAGACAGGGGGGACTAGTCGAGCAGTACTTC.

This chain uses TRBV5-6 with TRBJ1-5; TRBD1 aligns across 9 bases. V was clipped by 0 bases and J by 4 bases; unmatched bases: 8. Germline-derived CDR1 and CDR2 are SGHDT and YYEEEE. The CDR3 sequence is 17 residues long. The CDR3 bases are TGTGCCAGCAGCTTGGCCCCGGGACAGGGTTGGAATCAGCCCCAGCATTTT. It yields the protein CASSLAPGQGWNQPQHF. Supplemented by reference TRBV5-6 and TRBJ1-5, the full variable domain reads DAGVTQSPTHLIKTRGQQVTLRCSPKSGHDTVSWYQQALGQGPQFIFQYYEEEERQRGNFPDRFSGHQFPNYSSELNVNALLLGDSALYLCASSLAPGQGWNQPQHFGDGTRLSIL.

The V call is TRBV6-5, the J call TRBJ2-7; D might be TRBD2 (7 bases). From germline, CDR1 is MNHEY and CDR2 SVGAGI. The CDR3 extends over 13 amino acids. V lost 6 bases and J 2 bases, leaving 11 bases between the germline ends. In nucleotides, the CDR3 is TGTGCCAGCAGCCCCGGGGGGCCCTACGAGCAGTACTTC. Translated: CASSPGGPYEQYF.

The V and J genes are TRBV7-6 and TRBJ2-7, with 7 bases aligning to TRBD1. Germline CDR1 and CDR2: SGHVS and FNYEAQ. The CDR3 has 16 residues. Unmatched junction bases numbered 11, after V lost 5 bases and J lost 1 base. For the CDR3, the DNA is TGTGCCAGCAGCCCATACATACAGGGGACATCCTACGAGCAGTACTTC. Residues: CASSPYIQGTSYEQYF.

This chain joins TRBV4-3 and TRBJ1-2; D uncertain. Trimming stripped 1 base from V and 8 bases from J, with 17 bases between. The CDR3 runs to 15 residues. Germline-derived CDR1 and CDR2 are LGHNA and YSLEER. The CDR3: CASSQAGFESEGYTF. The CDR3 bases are TGCGCCAGCAGCCAAGCGGGGTTCGAGTCGGAGGGCTACACCTTC.

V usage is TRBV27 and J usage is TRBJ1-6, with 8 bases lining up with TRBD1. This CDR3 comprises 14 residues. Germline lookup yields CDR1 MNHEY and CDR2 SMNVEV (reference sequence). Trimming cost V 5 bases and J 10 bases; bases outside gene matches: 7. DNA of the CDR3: TGTGCCAGCAGTCTATATCCAGGGGGCTCACCCCTCCACTTT. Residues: CASSLYPGGSPLHF.

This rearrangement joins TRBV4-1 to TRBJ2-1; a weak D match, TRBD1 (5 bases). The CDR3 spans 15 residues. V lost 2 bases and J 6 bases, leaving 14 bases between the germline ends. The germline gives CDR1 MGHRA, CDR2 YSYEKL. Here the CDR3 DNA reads TGCGCCAGCAGCCAACTACCAAGTGGGGCCAATGAGCAGTTCTTC. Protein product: CASSQLPSGANEQFF.

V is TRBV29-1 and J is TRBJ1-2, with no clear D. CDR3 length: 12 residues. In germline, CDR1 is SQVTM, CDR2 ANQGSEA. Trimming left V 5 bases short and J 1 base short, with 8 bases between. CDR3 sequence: CSVKGLNYGYTF. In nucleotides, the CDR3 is TGCAGCGTTAAAGGGCTTAACTATGGCTACACCTTC. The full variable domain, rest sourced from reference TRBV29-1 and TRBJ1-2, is SAVISQKPSRDICQRGTSLTIQCQVDSQVTMMFWYRQQPGQSLTLIATANQGSEATYESGFVIDKFPISRPNLTFSTLTVSNMSPEDSSIYLCSVKGLNYGYTFGSGTRLTVV.